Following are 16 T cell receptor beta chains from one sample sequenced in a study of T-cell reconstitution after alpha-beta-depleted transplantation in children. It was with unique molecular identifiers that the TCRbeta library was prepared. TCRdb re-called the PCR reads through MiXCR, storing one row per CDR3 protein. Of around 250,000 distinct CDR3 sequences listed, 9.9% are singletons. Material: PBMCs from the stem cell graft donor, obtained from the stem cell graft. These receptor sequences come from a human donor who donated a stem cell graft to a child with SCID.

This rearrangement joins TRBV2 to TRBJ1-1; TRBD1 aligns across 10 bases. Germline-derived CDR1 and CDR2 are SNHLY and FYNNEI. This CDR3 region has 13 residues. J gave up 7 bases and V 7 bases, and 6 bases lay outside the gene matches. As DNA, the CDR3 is TGTGCCAGCACCGGGGGGGACAGGGGTGAAGCTTTCTTT. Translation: CASTGGDRGEAFF.

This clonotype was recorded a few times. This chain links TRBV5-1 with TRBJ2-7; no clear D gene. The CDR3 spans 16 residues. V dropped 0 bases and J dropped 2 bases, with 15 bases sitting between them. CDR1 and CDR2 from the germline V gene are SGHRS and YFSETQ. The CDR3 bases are TGCGCCAGCAGCTTGGAAGATGGCCAGGCCACCTACGAGCAGTACTTC. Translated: CASSLEDGQATYEQYF.

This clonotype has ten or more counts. CDR3 in amino acids: CASSLGFGQNSPLHF. The CDR3 nucleotides read TGTGCCAGCAGTTTGGGTTTTGGACAGAATTCACCCCTCCACTTT. The gene calls are TRBV12-3 or TRBV12-4 and TRBJ1-6, with D maybe TRBD1 (6 bases). V was pared by 3 bases and J by 7 bases, with 13 bases between. The CDR3 spans 15 residues.

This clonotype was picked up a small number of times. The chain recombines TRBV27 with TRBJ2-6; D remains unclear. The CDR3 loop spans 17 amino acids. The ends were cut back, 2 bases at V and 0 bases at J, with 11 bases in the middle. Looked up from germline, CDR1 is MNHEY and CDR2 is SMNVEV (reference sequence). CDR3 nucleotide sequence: TGTGCCAGCAGTTTAATGGCCCGGACCTCTGGGGCCAACGTCCTGACTTTC. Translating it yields CASSLMARTSGANVLTF.

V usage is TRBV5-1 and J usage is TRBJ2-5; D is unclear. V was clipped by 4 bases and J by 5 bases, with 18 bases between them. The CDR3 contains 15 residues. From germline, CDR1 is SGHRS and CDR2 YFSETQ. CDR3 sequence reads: CASSPTLEGLETQYF. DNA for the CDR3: TGCGCCAGCAGCCCAACCCTAGAAGGGCTCGAGACCCAGTACTTC.

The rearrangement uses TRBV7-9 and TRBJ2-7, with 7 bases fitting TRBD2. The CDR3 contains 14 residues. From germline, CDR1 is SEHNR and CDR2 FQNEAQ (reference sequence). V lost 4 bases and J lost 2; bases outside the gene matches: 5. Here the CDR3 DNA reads TGTGCCAGCAGCTGGGGGGGAAAGACCTACGAGCAGTACTTC. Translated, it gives CASSWGGKTYEQYF.

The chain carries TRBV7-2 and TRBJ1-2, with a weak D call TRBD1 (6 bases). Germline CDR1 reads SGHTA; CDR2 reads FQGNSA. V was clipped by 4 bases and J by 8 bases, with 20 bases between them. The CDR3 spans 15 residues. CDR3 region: CASSSPGTMGLGYTF. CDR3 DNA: TGTGCCAGCAGCTCCCCCGGGACAATGGGCCTAGGCTACACCTTC.

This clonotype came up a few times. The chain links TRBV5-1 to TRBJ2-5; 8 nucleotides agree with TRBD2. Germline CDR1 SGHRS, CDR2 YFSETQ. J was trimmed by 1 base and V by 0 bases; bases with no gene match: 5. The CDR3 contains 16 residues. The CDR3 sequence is CASSLGGGGIQETQYF. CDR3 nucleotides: TGCGCCAGCAGCTTGGGAGGCGGGGGGATCCAAGAGACCCAGTACTTC.

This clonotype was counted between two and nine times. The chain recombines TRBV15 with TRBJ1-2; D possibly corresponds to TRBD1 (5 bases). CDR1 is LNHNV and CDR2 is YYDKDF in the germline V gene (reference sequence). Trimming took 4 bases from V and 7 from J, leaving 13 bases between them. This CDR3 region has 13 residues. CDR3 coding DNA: TGTGCCACCAGCACCCAGAGGGGAGGTGGCTACACCTTC. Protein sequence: CATSTQRGGGYTF.

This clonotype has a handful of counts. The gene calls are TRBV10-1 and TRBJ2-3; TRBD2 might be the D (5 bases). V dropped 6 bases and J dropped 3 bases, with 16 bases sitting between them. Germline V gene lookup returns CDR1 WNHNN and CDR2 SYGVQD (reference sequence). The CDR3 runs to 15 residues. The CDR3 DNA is TGCGCCAGCAGCCCTGCCGGGGTCCGTACAGATACGCAGTATTTT. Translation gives CASSPAGVRTDTQYF.

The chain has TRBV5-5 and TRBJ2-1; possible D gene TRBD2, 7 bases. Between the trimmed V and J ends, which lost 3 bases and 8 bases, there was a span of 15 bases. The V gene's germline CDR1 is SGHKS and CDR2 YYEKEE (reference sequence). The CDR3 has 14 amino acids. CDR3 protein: CASSSFQGRDEQFF. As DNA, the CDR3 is TGTGCCAGCAGCTCTTTTCAGGGGAGGGATGAGCAGTTCTTC.

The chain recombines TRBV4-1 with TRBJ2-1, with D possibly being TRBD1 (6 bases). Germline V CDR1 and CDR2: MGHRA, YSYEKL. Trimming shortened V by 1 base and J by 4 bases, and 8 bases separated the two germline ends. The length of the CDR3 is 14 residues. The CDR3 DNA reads TGCGCCAGCAGCCAAGCGGACAGATACAATGAGCAGTTCTTC. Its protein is CASSQADRYNEQFF.

The CDR3 spells CASSYSLDVGATDTQYF. The CDR3 nucleotides are TGTGCCAGCAGTTACTCCCTTGACGTGGGGGCAACAGATACGCAGTATTTT. V and J are TRBV6-7 and TRBJ2-3, with TRBD1 as a possible D gene (6 bases). TRBV6-7 is an ORF, with its function uncertain. Trimming stripped 0 bases from V and 3 bases from J, with 16 bases between. This CDR3 contains 17 residues.

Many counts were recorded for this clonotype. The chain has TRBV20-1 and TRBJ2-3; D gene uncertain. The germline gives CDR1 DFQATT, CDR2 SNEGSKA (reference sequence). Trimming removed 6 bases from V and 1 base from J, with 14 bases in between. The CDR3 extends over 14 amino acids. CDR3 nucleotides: TGCAGTGCCTTTTCTGTGGGCCGCACAGATACGCAGTATTTT. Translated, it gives CSAFSVGRTDTQYF.

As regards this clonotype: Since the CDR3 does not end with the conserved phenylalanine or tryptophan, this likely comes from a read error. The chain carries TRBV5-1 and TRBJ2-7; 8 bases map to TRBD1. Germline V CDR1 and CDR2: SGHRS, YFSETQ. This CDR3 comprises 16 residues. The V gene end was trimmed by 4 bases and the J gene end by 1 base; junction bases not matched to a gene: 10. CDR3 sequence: CASSPYAGQASYEQYL. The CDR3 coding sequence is TGCGCCAGCAGCCCCTACGCGGGACAGGCATCCTACGAGCAGTACTTA.

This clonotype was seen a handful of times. CDR3 in amino acids: CASSFSLGGYTF. CDR3 nucleotide sequence: TGTGCCAGCAGTTTCAGTTTGGGGGGCTACACCTTC. The V gene is TRBV12-3 or TRBV12-4, the J gene TRBJ1-2; D is uncertain. The CDR3 runs 12 residues. Trimming cost V 3 bases and J 8 bases, with 10 bases left between them.